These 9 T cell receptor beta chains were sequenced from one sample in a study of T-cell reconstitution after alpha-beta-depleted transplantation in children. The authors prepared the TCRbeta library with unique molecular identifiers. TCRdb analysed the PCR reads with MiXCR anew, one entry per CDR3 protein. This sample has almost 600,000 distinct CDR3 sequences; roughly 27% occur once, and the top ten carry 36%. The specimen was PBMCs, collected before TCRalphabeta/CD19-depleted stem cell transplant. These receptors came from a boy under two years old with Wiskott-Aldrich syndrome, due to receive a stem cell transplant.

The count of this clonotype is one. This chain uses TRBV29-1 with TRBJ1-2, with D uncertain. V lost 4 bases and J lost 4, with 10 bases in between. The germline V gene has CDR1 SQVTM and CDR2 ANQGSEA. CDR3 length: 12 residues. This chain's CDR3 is CSVGGFGYGYTF. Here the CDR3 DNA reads TGCAGCGTTGGAGGGTTCGGCTATGGCTACACCTTC. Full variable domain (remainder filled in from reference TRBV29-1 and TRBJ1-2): SAVISQKPSRDICQRGTSLTIQCQVDSQVTMMFWYRQQPGQSLTLIATANQGSEATYESGFVIDKFPISRPNLTFSTLTVSNMSPEDSSIYLCSVGGFGYGYTFGSGTRLTVV.

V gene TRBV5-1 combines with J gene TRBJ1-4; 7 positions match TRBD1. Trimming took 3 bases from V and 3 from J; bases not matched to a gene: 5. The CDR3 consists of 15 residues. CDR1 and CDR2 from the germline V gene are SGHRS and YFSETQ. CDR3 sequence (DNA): TGCGCCAGCAGCTACTGGGACAGTCCTAATGAAAAACTGTTTTTT. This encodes CASSYWDSPNEKLFF.

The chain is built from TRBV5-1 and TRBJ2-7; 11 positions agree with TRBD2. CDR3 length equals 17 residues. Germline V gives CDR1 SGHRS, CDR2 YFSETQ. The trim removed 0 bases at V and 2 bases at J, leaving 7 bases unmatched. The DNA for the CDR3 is TGCGCCAGCAGCTTGGTTCGGACTAGCGGGTGGCCCTACGAGCAGTACTTC. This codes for CASSLVRTSGWPYEQYF. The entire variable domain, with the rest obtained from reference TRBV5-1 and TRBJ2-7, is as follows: KAGVTQTPRYLIKTRGQQVTLSCSPISGHRSVSWYQQTPGQGLQFLFEYFSETQRNKGNFPGRFSGRQFSNSRSEMNVSTLELGDSALYLCASSLVRTSGWPYEQYFGPGTRLTVT.

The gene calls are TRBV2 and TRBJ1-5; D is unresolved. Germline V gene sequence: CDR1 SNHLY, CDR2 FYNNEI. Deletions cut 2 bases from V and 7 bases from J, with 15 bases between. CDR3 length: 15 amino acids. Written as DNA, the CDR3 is TGTGCCAGCAGTGAAAGCCCTTCTTGGGCCCAGCCCCAGCATTTT. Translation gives CASSESPSWAQPQHF.

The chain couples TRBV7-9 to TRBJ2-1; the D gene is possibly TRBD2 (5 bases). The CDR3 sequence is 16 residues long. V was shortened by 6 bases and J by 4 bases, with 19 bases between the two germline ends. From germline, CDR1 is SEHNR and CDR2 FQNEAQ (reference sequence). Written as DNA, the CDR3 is TGTGCCAGCAGTACACTAGGGATGGACCTTTACAATGAGCAGTTCTTC. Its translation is CASSTLGMDLYNEQFF.

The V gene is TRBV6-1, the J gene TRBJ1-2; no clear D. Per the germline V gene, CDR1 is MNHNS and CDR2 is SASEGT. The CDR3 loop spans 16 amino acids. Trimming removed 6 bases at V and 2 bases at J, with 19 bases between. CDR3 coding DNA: TGTGCCAGCAGATCACTTCTAATGCCCCCAAACTATGGCTACACCTTC. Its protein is CASRSLLMPPNYGYTF.

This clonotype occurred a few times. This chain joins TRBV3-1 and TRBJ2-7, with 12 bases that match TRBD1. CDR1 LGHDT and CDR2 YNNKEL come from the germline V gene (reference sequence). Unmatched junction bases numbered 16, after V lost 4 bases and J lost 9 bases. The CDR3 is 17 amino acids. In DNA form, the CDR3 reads TGTGCCAGCAGCCGTGGGACAGGGGGCTTAACTTTCATCCGGCAGTACTTC. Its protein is CASSRGTGGLTFIRQYF.

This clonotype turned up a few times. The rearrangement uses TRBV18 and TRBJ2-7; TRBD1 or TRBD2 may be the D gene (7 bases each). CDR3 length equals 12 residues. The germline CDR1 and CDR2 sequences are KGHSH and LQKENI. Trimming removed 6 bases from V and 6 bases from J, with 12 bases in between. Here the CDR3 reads CASSTGEGEQYF. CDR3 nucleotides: TGTGCCAGCTCTACAGGGGAGGGCGAGCAGTACTTC.

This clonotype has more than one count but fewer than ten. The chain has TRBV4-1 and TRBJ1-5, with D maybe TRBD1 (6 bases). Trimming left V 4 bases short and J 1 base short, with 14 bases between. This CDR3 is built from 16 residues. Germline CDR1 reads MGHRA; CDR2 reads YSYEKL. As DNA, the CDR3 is TGCGCCAGCAGCCCACACCCGGGGGCGAGCAATCAGCCCCAGCATTTT. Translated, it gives CASSPHPGASNQPQHF.